The 29 T cell receptor beta chains in this list originate from one sample, sequenced in a study of blood T cell repertoires in COVID-19. Here immunoSEQ multiplex PCR was the method, and the copy in TCRdb shows in-frame clones only, minus some. Of nearly 70,000 clones in the sample, more than 85% were seen once. The sample consisted of peripheral blood. The receptors stem from a man aged 40-49 years with COVID-19, enrolled during active disease.

The chain couples TRBV5-4 to TRBJ2-5; TRBD1 matches 9 bases. V trimming: 2 bases; J trimming: 6 bases; junction bases outside the gene matches: 8. The CDR3 is 15 residues long. The germline V gene encodes CDR1 SGHNT and CDR2 YYREEE (reference sequence). The CDR3 bases are TGTGCCAGCAGCTTTGGGGACAGGGCCTTACAGACCCAGTACTTC. Residues: CASSFGDRALQTQYF.

The gene calls are TRBV5-4 and TRBJ2-7, with 8 bases aligning to TRBD1. The CDR3 covers 15 residues. J was trimmed by 7 bases and V by 4 bases; bases with no gene match: 13. Germline V gives CDR1 SGHNT, CDR2 YYREEE (reference sequence). CDR3 in amino acids: CASSLGQGAFGEQYF. CDR3 DNA: TGTGCCAGCAGCCTGGGGCAGGGGGCTTTCGGAGAGCAGTACTTC.

The V call is TRBV28, the J call TRBJ1-2, with D unclear. V lost 7 bases and J 11 bases, leaving 17 bases between the germline ends. CDR1 is MDHEN, CDR2 SYDVKM, per germline. There are 12 residues in the CDR3. For the CDR3, the DNA is TGTGCCAGCATTTCGCGCGGTATGCGGTACACCTTC. This translates into CASISRGMRYTF.

The chain joins TRBV5-1 to TRBJ2-5, with 7 bases matching TRBD2. The CDR3 is 17 residues long. V was pared by 0 bases and J by 1 base, with 9 bases of the junction left unmatched. Germline V gene data show CDR1 as SGHRS and CDR2 as YFSETQ. CDR3: CASSLAPGASGQETQYF. The CDR3 bases are TGCGCCAGCAGCTTGGCCCCCGGGGCTAGCGGCCAAGAGACCCAGTACTTC.

V is TRBV3-1 (or the pseudogene TRBV3-2) and J is TRBJ1-1; no clear D gene. The CDR3 spans 14 residues. V lost 1 base to trimming and J lost 1 base, with 7 bases between them. In germline, CDR1 is LGHDT, CDR2 YNNKEL (reference sequence). As DNA, the CDR3 is TGTGCCAGCAGCCAAGGGCAGAAGAACACTGAAGCTTTCTTT. It encodes CASSQGQKNTEAFF.

This clone was observed a few times. The chain recombines TRBV4-1 with TRBJ1-4; TRBD1 matches at 7 bases. Germline values: CDR1 MGHRA, CDR2 YSYEKL. The CDR3 runs to 17 residues. V was clipped by 4 bases and J by 0 bases; unmatched bases: 8. CDR3 loop: CASSPLQGLTTNEKLFF. CDR3 sequence (DNA): TGCGCCAGCAGCCCCTTACAGGGGCTTACAACTAATGAAAAACTGTTTTTT.

The gene calls are TRBV7-9 and TRBJ1-1; perhaps TRBD1 as D (5 bases). This CDR3 is 16 amino acids long. Germline assignment: CDR1 SEHNR and CDR2 FQNEAQ (reference sequence). V shed 5 bases and J shed 6 bases, with 22 bases lying between them. The CDR3 DNA reads TGTGCCAGCAGCCCAAGTCGGGGGAGAGGTGACGCTGAAGCTTTCTTT. Translation: CASSPSRGRGDAEAFF. Full variable domain (rest looked up from reference TRBV7-9 and TRBJ1-1): DTGVSQNPRHKITKRGQNVTFRCDPISEHNRLYWYRQTLGQGPEFLTYFQNEAQLEKSRLLSDRFSAERPKGSFSTLEIQRTEQGDSAMYLCASSPSRGRGDAEAFFGQGTRLTVV.

The rearrangement links TRBV5-4 to TRBJ2-1, with TRBD2 matching 8 bases. This CDR3 region has 16 residues. In germline, CDR1 is SGHNT, CDR2 YYREEE (reference sequence). Losses at the gene ends were 5 bases for V and 1 base for J; bases not matched to a gene: 8. The CDR3, as DNA: TGTGCCAGCAGTTCCCCACTAGCGGATTCCTACAATGAGCAGTTCTTC. Translating it yields CASSSPLADSYNEQFF.

A single count supports this clone. The rearrangement links TRBV10-3 to TRBJ2-1; TRBD1 matches 7 bases. CDR3 length equals 16 residues. Germline values: CDR1 ENHRY, CDR2 SYGVKD. V dropped 2 bases and J dropped 4; count of bases not matched to a gene: 8. This CDR3 reads CAISEEVGGQYNEQFF. In nucleotides, the CDR3 is TGTGCCATCAGTGAGGAAGTAGGGGGACAGTACAATGAGCAGTTCTTC.

V is TRBV30 and J is TRBJ2-7, with D possibly matching TRBD2 (5 bases). This CDR3 region has 12 residues. Per germline, CDR1 GTSNPN and CDR2 SVGIG (reference sequence). Trimming stripped 2 bases from V and 5 bases from J, with 10 bases between. Here the CDR3 DNA reads TGTGCCTGGAGTAGAGGGAGCGACGAGCAGTACTTC. Its translation: CAWSRGSDEQYF.

This rearrangement joins TRBV10-3 to TRBJ1-6; TRBD1 is a possible D gene (6 bases). There are 15 residues in the CDR3. Between the trimmed V and J ends, which lost 4 bases and 7 bases, there was a span of 14 bases. From germline, CDR1 is ENHRY and CDR2 SYGVKD. The CDR3: CAISGSGAENSPLHF. The CDR3 DNA follows: TGTGCCATCAGTGGGTCGGGGGCAGAGAATTCACCCCTCCACTTT.

This chain joins TRBV6-1 and TRBJ1-5; D unresolved. Trimming removed 2 bases from V and 2 bases from J, with 7 bases in between. The germline gives CDR1 MNHNS, CDR2 SASEGT. This CDR3 is built from 14 residues. The CDR3 DNA reads as TGTGCCAGCAGTGAATCATGGCGCAATCAGCCCCAGCATTTT. Its translation: CASSESWRNQPQHF.

The V gene is TRBV14, the J gene TRBJ1-5; D is unresolved. V lost 3 bases and J 5 bases, leaving 17 bases between the germline ends. CDR3 length: 16 amino acids. The germline V gene has CDR1 SGHDN and CDR2 FVKESK. Here the CDR3 reads CASSHKRRSPYQPQHF. CDR3 coding DNA: TGTGCCAGCAGCCATAAGCGGCGGAGTCCTTATCAGCCCCAGCATTTT.

The chain employs TRBV3-1 (or the pseudogene TRBV3-2) and TRBJ2-3, with 11 bases that match TRBD2. From germline, CDR1 is LGHDT and CDR2 YNNKEL (reference sequence). This CDR3 spans 19 amino acids. The ends lost 4 bases at V and 6 bases at J; junction bases unmatched: 18. The DNA for the CDR3 is TGTGCCAGCAGCCCGGCGAGCCAATTGGTAGCGGGGGGGATGGATACGCAGTATTTT. It codes for CASSPASQLVAGGMDTQYF.

This chain connects TRBV7-6 to TRBJ2-2, with 8 positions matching TRBD1. The V segment lost 1 base and the J segment 5 bases; nucleotides outside the gene matches: 9. CDR3 length equals 17 residues. Germline CDR1 and CDR2: SGHVS and FNYEAQ. CDR3 region: CASSLESQGAGTGELFF. CDR3 DNA: TGTGCCAGCAGCTTAGAGTCCCAGGGGGCGGGAACCGGGGAGCTGTTTTTT.

This clone appeared once. The rearrangement uses TRBV7-2 and TRBJ1-6, with a weak D call TRBD1 (5 bases). The CDR3 length is 18 residues. Trimming removed 2 bases from V and 5 bases from J, with 19 bases in between. The germline gives CDR1 SGHTA, CDR2 FQGNSA. The DNA for the CDR3 is TGTGCCAGCAGCTTATTTCTCGTTCGACAGACGGATAATTCACCCCTCCACTTT. Protein sequence: CASSLFLVRQTDNSPLHF.

With respect to this clone: Other DNA sequences of this sample code for an identical CDR3. The chain couples TRBV5-4 to TRBJ2-3, with D perhaps matching TRBD2 (5 bases). From germline, CDR1 is SGHNT and CDR2 YYREEE (reference sequence). The V gene lost 0 bases and the J gene lost 3 bases, with 5 bases spanning the gap. This CDR3 is 13 amino acids long. CDR3 nucleotide sequence: TGTGCCAGCAGCTTGGCGGGGACAGATACGCAGTATTTT. Translated, it gives CASSLAGTDTQYF.

V usage is TRBV7-9 and J usage is TRBJ1-5, with a possible D match to TRBD1 (5 bases). Germline V gives CDR1 SEHNR, CDR2 FQNEAQ (reference sequence). Between the trimmed V and J ends, which lost 6 bases and 2 bases, there was a span of 11 bases. CDR3 size: 14 residues. CDR3 in amino acids: CASSFTGGNQPQHF. The CDR3 DNA follows: TGTGCCAGCAGTTTCACAGGTGGCAATCAGCCCCAGCATTTT.

V gene TRBV4-2 combines with J gene TRBJ2-7; TRBD1 agrees at 8 bases. Germline CDR1 LGHNA, CDR2 YNFKEQ. This CDR3 has 14 amino acids. The V segment lost 6 bases and the J segment 1 base; nucleotides outside the gene matches: 5. The CDR3 protein is CASSHDRGSYEQYF. The CDR3 DNA reads as TGTGCCAGCAGTCACGACAGGGGTTCCTACGAGCAGTACTTC.

The table lists this clone with a count of one. The genes are TRBV18 and TRBJ1-4; D ambiguous. This CDR3 contains 15 residues. Trimming cost V 0 bases and J 8 bases, with 13 bases left between them. CDR1 and CDR2 (germline): KGHSH, LQKENI. This CDR3 is CASSPPGQRGEKLFF. The CDR3, as DNA: TGTGCCAGCTCACCACCGGGTCAGCGAGGGGAAAAACTGTTTTTT.

V gene TRBV7-2 combines with J gene TRBJ2-7; 9 positions match TRBD2. V shed 1 base, J shed 3 bases, and the junction held 4 bases outside the gene matches. Germline V gene lookup returns CDR1 SGHTA and CDR2 FQGNSA. This CDR3 comprises 15 residues. The CDR3 loop reads CASSLGSSGDYEQYF. The DNA of the CDR3 is TGTGCCAGCAGCTTAGGCTCTAGCGGGGACTACGAGCAGTACTTC.

The DNA for the CDR3 is TGTGCCAGCAGTTACGCGGATAGGTTCTACGAGCAGTACTTC. It is translated as CASSYADRFYEQYF. The J gene is TRBJ2-7, the V gene TRBV6-5; D is unresolved. V was trimmed by 2 bases and J by 3 bases, leaving 11 bases between them. Germline V gene sequence: CDR1 MNHEY, CDR2 SVGAGI. The CDR3 has 14 amino acids.

This clone came up once. The chain links TRBV6-5 to TRBJ2-7, with TRBD2 matching over 8 bases. The CDR3 extends over 15 amino acids. Losses at the gene ends were 4 bases for V and 4 bases for J; bases not matched to a gene: 9. Germline CDR1 and CDR2: MNHEY and SVGAGI. CDR3 sequence reads: CASSSTGGRLYEQYF. The CDR3 bases are TGTGCCAGCAGTTCTACGGGGGGGCGGCTGTACGAGCAGTACTTC.

This chain joins TRBV3-1 (or the pseudogene TRBV3-2) and TRBJ2-3; 7 bases match TRBD2. V shed 3 bases, J shed 1 base, and the junction held 7 bases outside the gene matches. The germline gives CDR1 LGHDT, CDR2 YNNKEL (reference sequence). This CDR3 comprises 16 residues. In nucleotides, the CDR3 is TGTGCCAGCAGCCATGCGCTAGCGGTGGGCACAGATACGCAGTATTTT. It is translated as CASSHALAVGTDTQYF.

This chain links TRBV10-3 with TRBJ1-1; 7 bases match TRBD1. CDR1 ENHRY and CDR2 SYGVKD come from the germline V gene. The CDR3 is 13 residues long. The trim removed 6 bases at V and 1 base at J, leaving 2 bases unmatched. The CDR3 reads CAIRQGRNTEAFF. CDR3 sequence (DNA): TGTGCCATCAGACAGGGGCGGAACACTGAAGCTTTCTTT.

The chain has TRBV4-1 and TRBJ2-1; 8 nucleotides agree with TRBD2. V lost 1 base and J lost 3; bases outside the gene matches: 5. The CDR3 runs to 16 residues. Looked up from germline, CDR1 is MGHRA and CDR2 is YSYEKL. This CDR3 is CASSQGRTSGYNEQFF. The CDR3 DNA is TGCGCCAGCAGCCAAGGAAGAACTAGCGGCTACAATGAGCAGTTCTTC.

The rearrangement uses TRBV30 and TRBJ2-7; D uncertain. Germline-derived CDR1 and CDR2 are GTSNPN and SVGIG (reference sequence). V lost 2 bases and J lost 2, with 10 bases in between. The CDR3 consists of 13 residues. CDR3 sequence (DNA): TGTGCCTGGAGTCGCGTCCTTCCCTACGAGCAGTACTTC. This codes for CAWSRVLPYEQYF.

V is TRBV5-1 and J is TRBJ2-1, with D maybe TRBD2 (6 bases). Trimming removed 1 base at V and 5 bases at J, with 13 bases between. The CDR3 is made up of 15 amino acids. Germline V lookup: CDR1 SGHRS, CDR2 YFSETQ. The DNA of the CDR3 is TGCGCCAGCAGCTTGTCTGGGGAGGCCCACAATGAGCAGTTCTTC. Amino acids: CASSLSGEAHNEQFF.

The chain uses TRBV2 and TRBJ1-5; D ambiguous. Germline loops: CDR1 SNHLY, CDR2 FYNNEI. The CDR3 is 13 residues long. V was pared by 3 bases and J by 5 bases, with 8 bases between. The CDR3 is CASSDGGYQPQHF. CDR3 DNA: TGTGCCAGCAGTGATGGCGGCTATCAGCCCCAGCATTTT.